Many counts were recorded for the clone carrying this T cell receptor (beta chain). This CDR3 comprises 12 residues. Per the germline V gene, CDR1 is SEHNR and CDR2 is FQNEAQ (reference sequence). With 5 bases removed from V and 1 base from J, the gap between germline ends came to 6 bases. The data were obtained in a study of glioma-infiltrating T cells. Amplification of TCR alpha and beta CDR3 regions from RNA used iRepertoire nested multiplex PCR. From the multiplex PCR reads, TCRdb called clonotypes with MiXCR, one entry per CDR3 protein. Of around 120,000 distinct CDR3 sequences listed, 24% are singletons.

This rearrangement joins TRBV7-9 to TRBJ2-7; possibly TRBD1 for D (5 bases). The sequenced sample consisted of glioma tissue, nonneoplastic brain tissue, or PBMCs (not recorded which). The TCR was taken from a human donor with low-grade glioma or glioblastoma, undergoing nonglioma brain surgery, or in good health (not recorded which). The DNA for the CDR3 is TGTGCCAGCAGCGCAGGGTCCTACGAGCAGTACGTC. It translates to CASSAGSYEQYV.